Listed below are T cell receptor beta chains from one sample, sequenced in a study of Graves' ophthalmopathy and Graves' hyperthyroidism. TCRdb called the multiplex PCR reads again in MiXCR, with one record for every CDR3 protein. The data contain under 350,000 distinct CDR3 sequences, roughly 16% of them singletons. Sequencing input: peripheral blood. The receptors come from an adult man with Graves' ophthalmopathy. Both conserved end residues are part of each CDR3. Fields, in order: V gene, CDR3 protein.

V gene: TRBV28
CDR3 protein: CASSSNTIYF

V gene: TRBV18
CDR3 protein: CASSGRLAGKYEQYF

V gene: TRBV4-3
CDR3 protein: CASSLQGGPPYEQYF

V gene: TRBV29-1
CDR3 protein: CSVVAQGRGETQYF

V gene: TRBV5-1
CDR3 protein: CASSLDGSTSGNTIYF

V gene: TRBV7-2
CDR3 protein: CASAREAGSRSPLHF

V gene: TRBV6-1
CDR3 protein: CASGDRGMNTEAFF

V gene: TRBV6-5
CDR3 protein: CASSYAGQAGGTDTQYF

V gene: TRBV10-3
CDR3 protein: CAISRSQTGLPYEQYF

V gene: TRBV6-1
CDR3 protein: CASRSPGQGYPEQYF

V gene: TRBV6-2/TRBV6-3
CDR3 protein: CASNSPGLTLSYEQFF

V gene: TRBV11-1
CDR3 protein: CASSLISGAQETQYF

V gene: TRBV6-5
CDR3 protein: CASSFTGQGSGEQYF

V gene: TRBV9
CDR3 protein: CASSAGTGYDNSPLHF

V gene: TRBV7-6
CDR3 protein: CASSLGVVYEQYF

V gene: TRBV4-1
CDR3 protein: CASSQGGGGSYEQYF

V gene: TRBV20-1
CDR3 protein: CSARTGANSPLHF

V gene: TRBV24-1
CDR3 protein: CATSDLGVRGAGELFF

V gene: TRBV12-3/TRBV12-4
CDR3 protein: CASSKGVRDSPLHF

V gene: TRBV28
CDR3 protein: CASSLIGTFYGYSF

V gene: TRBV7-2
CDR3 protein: CASSQTGAQYF

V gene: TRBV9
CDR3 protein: CASSVRDRGDEQYF

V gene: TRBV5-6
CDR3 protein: CASSLAGTGDLSGNTIYF

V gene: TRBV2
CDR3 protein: CASDAGLAGAETQYF

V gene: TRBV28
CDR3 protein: CASSWVQNTEAFF

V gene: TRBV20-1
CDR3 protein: CSASGTGDGLAGVPGEQYF

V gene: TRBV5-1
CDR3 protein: CASSLDSGQPQHF

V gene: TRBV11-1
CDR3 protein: CASRRRERGYEQYF

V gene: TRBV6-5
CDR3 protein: CASSSVLGENIQYF

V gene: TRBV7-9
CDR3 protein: CASSFSLGQGVEQYF

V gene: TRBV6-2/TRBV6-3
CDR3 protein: CASSRQGSGSGANVLTF

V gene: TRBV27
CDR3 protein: CASSLVGTGTRPQHF

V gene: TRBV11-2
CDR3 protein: CASSLVSPQGPLHYEQYF

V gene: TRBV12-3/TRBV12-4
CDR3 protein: CASSPDYGYTF

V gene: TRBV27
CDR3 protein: CASSPLGAGGQPQHF

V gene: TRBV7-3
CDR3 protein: CASSSNTGGLFF

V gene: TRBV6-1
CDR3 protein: CASTRGGGYTF

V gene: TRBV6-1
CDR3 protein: CASSTPGWSPLHF